This T cell receptor beta chain stems from a study of CD8 T cells in ankylosing spondylitis. Notes on the study in general: Disease-associated clones were CD8+ and fairly uncommon in peripheral blood. Reportedly, disease-linked clones are significantly enriched in ankylosing spondylitis patients' matched synovial fluid. Seemingly characteristic of ankylosing spondylitis blood was a TCR beta motif consisting of about 8 highly homologous variants.

About this clonotype: Its target is not known.

MiXCR was run by TCRdb on the 5' RACE reads, yielding one entry per CDR3 protein. This table holds 450,000 to 550,000 distinct CDR3 sequences, approximately 5.3% found once. This CDR3 contains 16 residues. V was shortened by 0 bases and J by 1 base, with 11 bases between the two germline ends. This TCR derives from a male donor with ankylosing spondylitis. Specimen: blood, either unsorted or a sorted T cell fraction (not recorded which). J is TRBJ2-3 and V is TRBV12-3 or TRBV12-4; tentative D call: TRBD2 (5 bases). The CDR3: CASSLALLVGTDTQYF. The CDR3 bases are TGTGCCAGCAGTTTAGCCCTACTAGTCGGCACAGATACGCAGTATTTT.